This T cell receptor beta chain came from a study of PD-1 blockade in classical Hodgkin lymphoma. On the study more broadly: Nivolumab was given intravenously to patients at 3 mg/kg every 2 weeks. Study observations and caveats: Why the repertoires differ is still unclear, perhaps disease activity or prior therapy. Exclusion removed patients who began nivolumab under 1 year after ASCT. Newly diagnosed patients reportedly trailed healthy donors in baseline TCR diversity.

The method was immunoSEQ multiplex PCR; TCRdb's version includes in-frame clones alone and lacks a portion of them. The table has about 35,000 clones, about nine tenths seen once. Following autologous stem cell transplantation, relapse occurred in every patient, and exposure to brentuximab vedotin varied. Magnetic negative selection of thawed PBMCs was the method by which CD4+ T cells were purified. Of note for this clone: As yet, its antigen is unknown.

Germline CDR1 SGHRS, CDR2 YFSETQ. The CDR3 covers 14 residues. V gave up 0 bases and J gave up 1 base, with 7 bases separating them. This clonotype originated in a human donor with classical Hodgkin lymphoma. The sequencing used CD4+ T cells from blood, collected at baseline. The V call is TRBV5-1, the J call TRBJ2-5; D not resolved. As DNA, the CDR3 is TGCGCCAGCAGCTTGGACAGCTCCCAAGAGACCCAGTACTTC. Translation: CASSLDSSQETQYF.